This T cell receptor beta chain is drawn from a study of T-cell reconstitution after alpha-beta-depleted transplantation in children. V lost 5 bases, J lost 3 bases, and 5 bases stayed unmatched. Germline V gene lookup returns CDR1 MGHRA and CDR2 YSYEKL. The CDR3 length is 14 residues. For this clonotype: Its cognate antigen is unknown.

Unique molecular identifiers were incorporated when the TCRbeta library was constructed. MiXCR, run by TCRdb on the PCR reads, gives a single entry per CDR3 protein. The data show around 450,000 distinct CDR3 sequences, with about a sixth seen just once and less than 30% held by the top ten. Points from the study as a whole: Reports say that about two months after transplant, the alpha-beta T cells came out of several hundred graft clones that had expanded. Newly made T cells mostly supplied T-cell counts and diversity one year after transplant. Surviving recipient T cells and thymic progenitors underlay high day-60 TCRbeta diversity in some patients.

The sample in question was PBMCs, mostly from graft donor cells, obtained 360 days after TCRalphabeta/CD19-depleted stem cell transplant. This receptor was identified in a boy less than two years old who had a stem cell transplant for Wiskott-Aldrich syndrome, so the T cells may come from the graft donor. V usage is TRBV4-1 and J usage is TRBJ2-7, with TRBD1 matching over 9 bases. CDR3 sequence reads: CASSSLDRGYEQYF. The CDR3 DNA is TGCGCCAGCAGCAGCTTGGACAGGGGCTACGAGCAGTACTTC.